The 14 T cell receptor beta chains presented below share a single source sample, sequenced in a study of beta chain features in type 1 diabetes. General study findings and limits: Within each of all four CD4+ subsets, Type 1 diabetes patients had TCRB CDR3s that were moderately but significantly shorter.

No antigens are known for them. The investigators reverse transcribed all of the isolated RNA, so they sequenced expressed TCRB transcripts. Assay: immunoSEQ multiplex PCR; the TCRdb copy retains only in-frame clones and omits some. The repertoire holds tens of thousands of clones, with around 68% as singletons. The sequenced material came from stem cell memory CD4+ T cells from blood. The source of these receptors is a woman aged 40 to 49 with type 1 diabetes.

This clone came up a few times. The chain is built from TRBV21-1 and TRBJ2-7; the table's D call, TRBD1, has no DNA check behind it. TRBV21-1 has pseudogene status. The length of the CDR3 is 16 residues. For the CDR3, the DNA is TGTGCCAGCAGCAAAGGTCCCGACAGGGCGATCTACGAGCAGTACTTC. Translating gives CASSKGPDRAIYEQYF.

The genes are TRBV18 and TRBJ1-6; 8 bases are a match to TRBD1. Germline-derived CDR1 and CDR2 are KGHSH and LQKENI. CDR3 length: 14 amino acids. The trim removed 3 bases at V and 8 bases at J, leaving 3 bases unmatched. The CDR3 DNA follows: TGTGCCAGCTCACCCGGACAGGGTGATTCACCCCTCCACTTT. It yields the protein CASSPGQGDSPLHF.

The genes are TRBV2 and TRBJ1-6; tentatively, D is TRBD1 (6 bases). Germline values: CDR1 SNHLY, CDR2 FYNNEI. The CDR3 runs to 17 residues. Trimming pared 5 bases from V and 6 bases from J, leaving 20 bases between. CDR3 residues: CASSWTAERAPNSPLHF. Written as DNA, the CDR3 is TGTGCCAGCAGTTGGACAGCGGAACGCGCCCCTAATTCACCCCTCCACTTT.

The chain joins TRBV28 to TRBJ2-2; D perhaps matches TRBD2 (6 bases). Per the germline V gene, CDR1 is MDHEN and CDR2 is SYDVKM. V gave up 10 bases and J gave up 3 bases, with 18 bases separating them. The CDR3 extends over 15 amino acids. CDR3 sequence: CATRRGTGYTGELFF. CDR3 DNA sequence: TGTGCCACCCGGAGGGGTACGGGGTACACCGGGGAGCTGTTTTTT.

The gene calls are TRBV11-3 and TRBJ2-3, with D perhaps matching TRBD2 (5 bases). The CDR3 runs to 12 residues. V lost 5 bases and J lost 4, with 7 bases in between. Germline loops: CDR1 SGHNT, CDR2 YENEEA. CDR3 in amino acids: CASSEGADTQYF. In DNA form, the CDR3 reads TGTGCCAGCAGCGAGGGAGCAGATACGCAGTATTTT. The whole variable domain, remainder taken from reference TRBV11-3 and TRBJ2-3, is EAGVVQSPRYKIIEKKQPVAFWCNPISGHNTLYWYLQNLGQGPELLIRYENEEAVDDSQLPKDRFSAERLKGVDSTLKIQPAELGDSAVYLCASSEGADTQYFGPGTRLTVL.

CDR3 protein: CASSLRSGRGYNEQFF. The CDR3 region has the DNA TGTGCCAGCAGCCTCCGGAGCGGGAGGGGTTACAATGAGCAGTTCTTC. The chain couples TRBV7-2 to TRBJ2-1, with 10 bases that match TRBD2. The CDR3 contains 16 residues. Germline V gene sequence: CDR1 SGHTA, CDR2 FQGNSA. The J segment lost 4 bases and the V segment lost 5 bases, leaving 8 bases of the junction unmatched.

A few counts support this clone. The V and J genes are TRBV19 and TRBJ2-2; tentatively, D is TRBD1 (5 bases). This CDR3 is 14 amino acids long. Germline values: CDR1 LNHDA, CDR2 SQIVND (reference sequence). Trimming removed 9 bases from V and 1 base from J, with 12 bases in between. In DNA form, the CDR3 reads TGTGCCAGCCTGATAGGACAGAACACCGGGGAGCTGTTTTTT. Its protein is CASLIGQNTGELFF.

This sequence joins TRBV18 and TRBJ2-1; the D is unclear. CDR1 and CDR2 (germline): KGHSH, LQKENI. V was cut by 1 base and J by 7 bases, with 11 bases left in between. This CDR3 has 14 amino acids. The chain's CDR3 is CASSPRQVENEQFF. CDR3 nucleotide sequence: TGTGCCAGCTCACCACGGCAGGTAGAAAATGAGCAGTTCTTC.

This clone is a singleton in its sample. The V gene is TRBV28, the J gene TRBJ2-6; the D is unclear. CDR1 MDHEN and CDR2 SYDVKM come from the germline V gene. This CDR3 region has 15 residues. The ends were cut back, 4 bases at V and 0 bases at J, with 7 bases in the middle. CDR3 DNA: TGTGCCAGCAGTTCGGGTATCTCTGGGGCCAACGTCCTGACTTTC. Its translation is CASSSGISGANVLTF.

The V and J genes are TRBV19 and TRBJ1-1; 10 bases agree with TRBD1. This CDR3 contains 15 residues. V was pared by 4 bases and J by 4 bases, with 6 bases of the junction left unmatched. The V gene's germline CDR1 is LNHDA and CDR2 SQIVND (reference sequence). The CDR3 protein is CASSTGGQGITEAFF. CDR3 DNA: TGTGCCAGTAGTACCGGGGGACAGGGGATCACTGAAGCTTTCTTT. The whole variable domain, filled in from reference TRBV19 and TRBJ1-1, reads DGGITQSPKYLFRKEGQNVTLSCEQNLNHDAMYWYRQDPGQGLRLIYYSQIVNDFQKGDIAEGYSVSREKKESFPLTVTSAQKNPTAFYLCASSTGGQGITEAFFGQGTRLTVV.

Notes on this clone: The conserved closing phenylalanine or tryptophan is absent in this CDR3, likely reflecting a read error. V usage is TRBV25-1 and J usage is TRBJ2-7, with 8 bases identical to TRBD2. Trimming took 4 bases from V and 5 from J; bases not matched to a gene: 4. Germline CDR1 and CDR2: MGHDK and SYGVNS. CDR3 length: 13 amino acids. CDR3: CASSAGGGHEQYL. DNA of the CDR3: TGTGCCAGCAGTGCGGGGGGGGGCCACGAGCAGTACCTC.

The V and J genes are TRBV7-9 and TRBJ2-7; D unclear. The CDR3 runs 14 residues. The V gene's germline CDR1 is SEHNR and CDR2 FQNEAQ (reference sequence). V was trimmed by 5 bases and J by 4 bases, leaving 15 bases between them. CDR3 sequence: CASSLREAGYEQYF. The CDR3 nucleotides are TGTGCCAGCAGCCTCCGCGAGGCCGGATACGAGCAGTACTTC.

This clone has just a few counts. The gene calls are TRBV10-3 and TRBJ1-4; TRBD1 is a possible D gene (6 bases). CDR1 is ENHRY and CDR2 is SYGVKD in the germline V gene. Trimming cost V 4 bases and J 5 bases, with 11 bases left between them. The CDR3 has 14 residues. This chain's CDR3 is CAISVQGKNEKLFF. CDR3 nucleotides: TGTGCCATCAGTGTGCAGGGGAAAAATGAAAAACTGTTTTTT.

This chain joins TRBV2 and TRBJ2-1, with 12 nucleotides matching TRBD1. V was clipped by 5 bases and J by 6 bases; unmatched bases: 5. The CDR3 covers 15 residues. Germline CDR1 reads SNHLY; CDR2 reads FYNNEI. CDR3 in amino acids: CASSYRDRGPNEQFF. DNA of the CDR3: TGTGCCAGCAGTTATCGGGACAGGGGGCCCAATGAGCAGTTCTTC. Combining the CDR3 with reference TRBV2 and TRBJ2-1 gives the whole variable domain EPEVTQTPSHQVTQMGQEVILRCVPISNHLYFYWYRQILGQKVEFLVSFYNNEISEKSEIFDDQFSVERPDGSNFTLKIRSTKLEDSAMYFCASSYRDRGPNEQFFGPGTRLTVL.